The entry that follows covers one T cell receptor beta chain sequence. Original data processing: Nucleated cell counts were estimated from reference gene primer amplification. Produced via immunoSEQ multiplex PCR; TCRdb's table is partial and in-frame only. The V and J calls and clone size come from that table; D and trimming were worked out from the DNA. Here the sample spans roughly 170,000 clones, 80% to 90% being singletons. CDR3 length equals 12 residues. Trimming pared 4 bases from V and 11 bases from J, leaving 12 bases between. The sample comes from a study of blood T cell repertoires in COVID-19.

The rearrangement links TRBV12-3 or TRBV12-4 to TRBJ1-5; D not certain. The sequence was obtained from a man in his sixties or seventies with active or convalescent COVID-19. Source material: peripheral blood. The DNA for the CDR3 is TGTGCCAGCAGTTCCAGGACGCGGGCCCAGCATTTT. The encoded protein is CASSSRTRAQHF.